This entry lists 14 T cell receptor beta chains sequenced from one sample in a study of cytomegalovirus exposure and HLA in healthy donors. The PCR used 60 Vbeta and 13 Jbeta primers. Sequenced by immunoSEQ multiplex PCR; TCRdb stores in-frame clones only, minus some. The profile shows fewer than 140,000 clones, roughly 82% of them singletons. Sequenced material: PBMCs. The receptor source for this set is a man aged 45-65 years in good health and CMV-seronegative.

The CDR3 is CASSVGGTGNNEQFF. CDR3 DNA sequence: TGTGCCAGCAGCGTAGGAGGGACAGGTAACAATGAGCAGTTCTTC. The chain has TRBV9 and TRBJ2-1, with TRBD1 identical over 8 bases. The length of the CDR3 is 15 residues. J was trimmed by 5 bases and V by 0 bases; bases with no gene match: 4. Germline lookup yields CDR1 SGDLS and CDR2 YYNGEE.

The CDR3 region is CASNTGQTDGYTF. DNA for the CDR3: TGTGCCAGCAACACGGGACAGACTGATGGCTACACCTTC. The chain joins TRBV7-9 to TRBJ1-2; 7 bases are shared with TRBD1. The junction had 8 bases not matched to a gene; V was cut back by 7 bases and J by 6 bases. The germline V gene encodes CDR1 SEHNR and CDR2 FQNEAQ (reference sequence). The CDR3 has 13 amino acids.

Turning to this clone: The junction differs from germline at one of its ends, possibly a read error. The J gene is TRBJ2-7, the V gene TRBV10-3; the match to TRBD2 covers 9 bases. Germline CDR1 is ENHRY and CDR2 is SYGVKD. CDR3 size: 15 residues. As DNA, the CDR3 is TGTGCCATCACTGAGACTAGCGGTGAATCCTACGAGCAGTACTTC. Translating it yields CAITETSGESYEQYF.

The CDR3 protein is CAISPGQGPGEQYF. The CDR3 DNA sequence: TGTGCCATCAGTCCGGGACAGGGGCCAGGCGAGCAGTACTTC. This chain uses TRBV10-3 with TRBJ2-7; TRBD1 matches 10 bases. Trimming cost V 5 bases and J 6 bases; bases outside gene matches: 7. Germline-derived CDR1 and CDR2 are ENHRY and SYGVKD. The CDR3 runs to 14 residues.

The chain has TRBV5-1 and TRBJ2-1; D perhaps matches TRBD2 (5 bases). This CDR3 has 15 residues. With 4 bases removed from V and 8 bases from J, the gap between germline ends came to 19 bases. Germline V lookup: CDR1 SGHRS, CDR2 YFSETQ. Written as DNA, the CDR3 is TGCGCCAGCAGCCTAAGAAATGAGGGTCCGGATGAGCAGTTCTTC. This gives the protein CASSLRNEGPDEQFF.

J is TRBJ2-5 and V is TRBV6-5; 9 bases agree with TRBD1. The length of the CDR3 is 15 residues. Germline V CDR1 and CDR2: MNHEY, SVGAGI. With V trimmed by 2 bases and J by 2 bases, 3 bases remained unmatched. CDR3 loop: CASSYPGQGQETQYF. CDR3 nucleotide sequence: TGTGCCAGCAGTTACCCTGGACAGGGGCAAGAGACCCAGTACTTC.

The rearrangement joins TRBV5-1 to TRBJ2-3, with no clear D. V gave up 3 bases and J gave up 6 bases, with 14 bases separating them. The CDR3 loop spans 14 amino acids. CDR1 SGHRS and CDR2 YFSETQ come from the germline V gene. The CDR3 here is CASSYISSEDTQYF. The DNA of the CDR3 is TGCGCCAGCAGCTACATCTCATCGGAGGATACGCAGTATTTT.

CDR3 DNA: TGTGCCAGCAGTTTCTGGACAGGTGCGAATGAAAAACTGTTTTTT. Its translation: CASSFWTGANEKLFF. This chain connects TRBV27 to TRBJ1-4; the match to TRBD1 covers 7 bases. The CDR3 totals 15 residues. Looked up from germline, CDR1 is MNHEY and CDR2 is SMNVEV (reference sequence). V dropped 3 bases and J dropped 5; count of bases not matched to a gene: 6.

The V call is TRBV29-1, the J call TRBJ1-1, with a weak D call TRBD1 (5 bases). The CDR3 consists of 14 residues. CDR1 is SQVTM and CDR2 is ANQGSEA in the germline V gene. Trimming stripped 4 bases from V and 3 bases from J, with 15 bases between. CDR3 DNA: TGCAGCGTTGGAGGTGGGGGGTTCGACACTGAAGCTTTCTTT. Translating it yields CSVGGGGFDTEAFF.

This rearrangement joins TRBV30 to TRBJ1-5; D gene uncertain. CDR1 and CDR2 (germline): GTSNPN, SVGIG (reference sequence). The CDR3 extends over 15 amino acids. V was shortened by 2 bases and J by 4 bases, with 15 bases between the two germline ends. The CDR3 loop reads CAWSRDGLGNQPQHF. CDR3 in DNA: TGTGCCTGGAGTCGGGATGGCCTAGGGAATCAGCCCCAGCATTTT.

V usage is TRBV5-1 and J usage is TRBJ1-4, with D maybe TRBD1 (5 bases). The CDR3 has 14 amino acids. The ends were cut back, 2 bases at V and 8 bases at J, with 13 bases in the middle. Germline CDR1 SGHRS, CDR2 YFSETQ. CDR3 nucleotide sequence: TGCGCCAGCAGCTTCGACGGGGGACGAGAAAAACTGTTTTTT. It is translated as CASSFDGGREKLFF.

The chain combines TRBV6-5 with TRBJ2-3, with 7 bases identical to TRBD1. The CDR3 consists of 15 residues. The junction had 6 bases not matched to a gene; V was cut back by 0 bases and J by 6 bases. The V gene's germline CDR1 is MNHEY and CDR2 SVGAGI. CDR3 in DNA: TGTGCCAGCAGTTACTCGTTTTGGGACAGTGATACGCAGTATTTT. Translated, it gives CASSYSFWDSDTQYF.

The rearrangement links TRBV10-3 to TRBJ1-2, with 7 bases identical to TRBD1. V was clipped by 6 bases and J by 2 bases; unmatched bases: 9. Germline V CDR1 and CDR2: ENHRY, SYGVKD. This CDR3 is built from 15 residues. DNA for the CDR3: TGTGCCATCAGGGGGGACAGAACGTTCAACTATGGCTACACCTTC. Translating it yields CAIRGDRTFNYGYTF.

This sequence joins TRBV9 and TRBJ1-4; D not certain. The CDR3 extends over 15 amino acids. Germline V gene data show CDR1 as SGDLS and CDR2 as YYNGEE. Between the trimmed V and J ends, which lost 6 bases and 8 bases, there was a span of 20 bases. The CDR3 is CASNARGEEREKLFF. Written as DNA, the CDR3 is TGTGCCAGCAACGCACGCGGGGAGGAGAGGGAAAAACTGTTTTTT. The variable domain in full, completed from reference TRBV9 and TRBJ1-4, reads DSGVTQTPKHLITATGQRVTLRCSPRSGDLSVYWYQQSLDQGLQFLIQYYNGEERAKGNILERFSAQQFPDLHSELNLSSLELGDSALYFCASNARGEEREKLFFGSGTQLSVL.